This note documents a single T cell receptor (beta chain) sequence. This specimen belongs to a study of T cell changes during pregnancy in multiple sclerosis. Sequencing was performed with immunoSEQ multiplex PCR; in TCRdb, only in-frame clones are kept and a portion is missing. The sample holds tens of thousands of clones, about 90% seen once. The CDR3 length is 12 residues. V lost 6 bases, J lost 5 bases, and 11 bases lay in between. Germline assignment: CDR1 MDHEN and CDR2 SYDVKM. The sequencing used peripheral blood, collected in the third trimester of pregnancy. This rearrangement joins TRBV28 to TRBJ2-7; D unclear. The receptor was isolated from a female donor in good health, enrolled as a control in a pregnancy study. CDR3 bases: TGTGCCAGCAGAAGGAGTGCTGACGAGCAGTACTTC. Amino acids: CASRRSADEQYF.